The T cell receptor beta chain described here comes from a study of blood T cells in healthy people across ages. Germline V gene data show CDR1 as DFQATT and CDR2 as SNEGSKA (reference sequence). The CDR3 covers 16 residues. The V and J ends lost 5 bases and 2 bases respectively, with 19 bases between them. Alongside a J-beta primer mix, a sample-barcoded 5' primer served in a second PCR lasting roughly 6 to 11 cycles. TCRdb passed the 5' RACE reads through MiXCR, listing each CDR3 protein once. The sample carries about 1.4 million distinct CDR3 sequences, around 59% recorded once. This receptor was identified in a man between 18 and 29 years old in good health. V and J are TRBV20-1 and TRBJ1-5; a weak D match, TRBD1 (5 bases). Source material: blood. CDR3 sequence: CSARKNGRGGNQPQHF. The DNA of the CDR3 is TGCAGTGCTCGAAAGAATGGGAGGGGCGGCAATCAGCCCCAGCATTTT.